This T cell receptor beta chain was documented in a study of cytomegalovirus exposure and HLA in healthy donors (TCRdb year 2017). In terms of the full investigation: A later analysis indicated that the 95 to 150 validation repertoires were generated on the platform also employed for the approximately 690 repertoires of the first cohort. The aim of the study was to test whether cataloging public T cell receptors could identify signatures of past pathogen exposure. In addition to the first cohort of roughly 670 subjects, a separate validation cohort of some 120 different subjects was used. The study combined high-throughput TCR immunosequencing, statistical association of individual TCRs with disease status, and machine learning to predict cytomegalovirus infection status.

Donors formed part of the validation cohort, which comprised fewer than 150 subjects and was distinct from the first cohort of 666 subjects. The CDR3 spans 14 residues, from the cysteine through the phenylalanine. Only the CDR3 DNA is retained, 42 bases long and in frame from the first base. The germline V gene yields MGHRA for CDR1 and YSYEKL for CDR2. V loses 9 bases, J loses 6 bases, and the germline ends lie 21 bases apart. Paper-wide results and their limitations: A later analysis found that TCRs clustered in the first cohort also tended to co-occur in the roughly 120 validation repertoires, with just under 95% of cluster scores above 0. In the study, roughly 160 TCR beta chains were listed as associated with cytomegalovirus. The classifier was reported to diagnose cytomegalovirus status with high specificity and sensitivity in both the original cohort and the validation cohort. A few of the identified cytomegalovirus-associated TCR beta chains were confirmed in vitro to be specific for cytomegalovirus antigens. Across donors, most TCR sequences were observed very rarely, whereas some public TCRs were present in many individuals. The authors suggested that the approach could potentially be generalized to other disease states and immunological phenotypes. A later analysis lacked HLA typing for the validation cohort, so it scored co-occurrence in that cohort across all 130 or so repertoires.

This clone was recorded once. Its specific antigen is unknown. The record has no base qualities; no much larger clone is one base away. The protocol used for the library was the immunoSEQ multiplex PCR assay. Per the authors' processing: A statistical classification framework was built for diagnosing cytomegalovirus status from the catalog of TCR beta chain sequences. Not all clones reach the TCRdb copy of this immuneACCESS table, which keeps in-frame sequences only. Checked studies attribute under half of the gap to unresolved V genes and leave the rest unexplained. V and J calls plus clone size are reproduced from that table; the DNA served to infer D and trimming. The sample profile shows about 180,000 clones; approximately 87% of them were found once. Approximately 1.5% of the sample comes from the top ten.

Source material: PBMCs. Recombination linked TRBV4-1 to TRBJ2-7; a tentative D call is TRBD1 (5 bases match). The TCR originated in a woman aged 30 to 39 in good health and CMV-seronegative. The CDR3 protein sequence reads: CASGAPGKHSEQYF. DNA sequence: TGCGCCAGTGGGGCCCCAGGAAAGCATTCCGAGCAGTACTTC.